Sequencing of this T cell receptor beta chain was carried out in a study of immune evolution from preneoplasia to lung adenocarcinoma. Study-level background: HLA loss of heterozygosity: 5.5% to 8.5% AIS, about 15% MIA, around 35% ADC, none AAH. Study observations and caveats: Normal lung had the highest top T cell clone frequencies.

Turning to this clone: Its antigen is undetermined.

Data came from immunoSEQ multiplex PCR; TCRdb stores just in-frame clones and leaves some out. The data show tens of thousands of clones, around 75% seen once. Losses at the gene ends were 4 bases for V and 2 bases for J; bases not matched to a gene: 12. The CDR3 has 19 amino acids. Germline assignment: CDR1 MNHEY and CDR2 SMNVEV (reference sequence). Two lung cancer pathologists independently confirmed each histologic diagnosis. After pathologic assessment, macro-dissection selected premalignant or tumor cells for extraction. This sequence joins TRBV27 and TRBJ2-7; TRBD2 agrees at 15 bases. Sequences were obtained from FFPE invasive lung adenocarcinoma tissue. This TCR was recovered from a person in their sixties or seventies with lung adenocarcinoma. This chain's CDR3 is CASSSPPGLAGGRTYEQYF. The CDR3 DNA is TGTGCCAGCAGTTCGCCCCCGGGACTAGCGGGAGGTAGGACCTACGAGCAGTACTTC.